This T cell receptor (beta chain) was captured in a study of blood T cell repertoires in COVID-19. Study details: Samples representing acute and convalescent COVID-19 were sourced from the United States, Italy and Spain. In each case, the material was cDNA or gDNA derived from T cells, B-cell-depleted T cells, or PBMCs.

Authors' processing steps: By means of reference gene primer amplification, nucleated cell counts were estimated. Sequenced by immunoSEQ multiplex PCR; TCRdb stores in-frame clones only, minus some. V, J and clone size are those of that table, while D and trimming were read from the DNA. The table records about 60,000 clones, about 89% of them present only once. V was pared by 3 bases and J by 8 bases, with 7 bases between. Germline CDR1 and CDR2: LNHDA and SQIVND (reference sequence). The CDR3 has 11 amino acids. Input material: peripheral blood. The TCR was taken from a human donor in a cohort sampled during active COVID-19. V gene TRBV19 combines with J gene TRBJ1-1; D is ambiguous. The CDR3 sequence: CASSIPREAFF. The CDR3 DNA reads as TGTGCCAGTAGTATCCCCAGGGAAGCTTTCTTT.